This TCR beta chain derives from a study of CD8 T cells in ankylosing spondylitis. Between the trimmed V and J ends, which lost 2 bases and 5 bases, there was a span of 16 bases. CDR3 size: 16 residues. The germline CDR1 and CDR2 sequences are SGHTA and FQGNSA. Quantitative molecular-barcoded 5'-RACE generated the TCR beta libraries. TCRdb reanalysed the 5' RACE reads using MiXCR and keeps one entry per CDR3 protein. The sample includes 200,000 to 250,000 distinct CDR3 sequences, approximately 24% seen only once; the top ten take approximately 6.6%. The sequencing sample was made of blood, either unsorted or a sorted T cell fraction (not recorded which). The V gene is TRBV7-2, the J gene TRBJ2-1; D is perhaps TRBD2 (5 bases). The TCR originated in a male donor with ankylosing spondylitis or in good health (not recorded which). The chain's CDR3 is CASSLFWGSVNNEQFF. The CDR3 DNA sequence: TGTGCCAGCAGCTTATTTTGGGGTAGCGTAAACAATGAGCAGTTCTTC.